The 9 T cell receptor beta chains given below trace back to one sample, sequenced in a study of blood T cells in healthy people across ages. Through a sample-barcoded 5' primer and a J-beta primer mix, a second PCR was run for roughly 7 to 11 cycles. TCRdb fed the 5' RACE reads into MiXCR, producing one record per CDR3 protein. In the table there are about 930,000 distinct CDR3 sequences, roughly 29% of which are singletons. The data also belong to a second study, concerning T cells of mothers and their children.

Sequenced input: blood. The receptors here all came from a woman between 35 and 50 years old in good health.

Worth noting for this clonotype: Given a much more abundant clone one base away, this may be a read error. The chain employs TRBV10-3 and TRBJ2-1; possible D gene TRBD2, 5 bases. The CDR3 length is 12 residues. Germline V gene data show CDR1 as ENHRY and CDR2 as SYGVKD. The germline V and J ends were trimmed by 8 bases and 15 bases, with 20 bases remaining between them. The CDR3 loop reads CAIEGSSNMRFF. The CDR3 DNA sequence: TGTGCCATCGAGGGCTCCTCAAATATGCGGTTCTTC.

This chain uses TRBV29-1 with TRBJ1-1; weak D call: TRBD1 (5 bases). The CDR3 is 14 amino acids. V was clipped by 3 bases and J by 6 bases, with 17 bases between them. The germline V gene encodes CDR1 SQVTM and CDR2 ANQGSEA. The CDR3: CSVDFGALSAEAFF. In DNA form, the CDR3 reads TGCAGCGTTGATTTTGGGGCTCTAAGCGCTGAAGCTTTCTTT.

The chain combines TRBV30 with TRBJ1-2; D gene uncertain. Germline V gene lookup returns CDR1 GTSNPN and CDR2 SVGIG (reference sequence). Trimming took off 4 bases at V and 7 bases at J, with 16 bases between the two ends. The CDR3 consists of 13 residues. The CDR3 sequence: CAWIVGWISGYTF. In DNA, the CDR3 is TGTGCCTGGATTGTAGGGTGGATATCTGGCTACACCTTC. Variable domain in full (rest from reference TRBV30 and TRBJ1-2): SQTIHQWPATLVQPVGSPLSLECTVEGTSNPNLYWYRQAAGRGLQLLFYSVGIGQISSEVPQNLSASRPQDRQFILSSKKLLLSDSGFYLCAWIVGWISGYTFGSGTRLTVV.

The CDR3 sequence: CASSLLQGGSNQPQHF. The CDR3 nucleotides read TGTGCCAGCAGTTTATTGCAGGGAGGGAGCAATCAGCCCCAGCATTTT. The chain is built from TRBV28 and TRBJ1-5; TRBD1 might be the D (5 bases). Germline loops: CDR1 MDHEN, CDR2 SYDVKM. There are 16 residues in the CDR3. V was trimmed by 1 base and J by 1 base, leaving 11 bases between them.

For this clonotype: Since a much larger clone is just one base distant, this may be a read error. The rearrangement joins TRBV9 to TRBJ2-1, with a possible D match to TRBD2 (6 bases). The CDR3 runs to 15 residues. Germline CDR1 and CDR2: SGDLS and YYNGEE. The CDR3 protein is CAGSPLSRGYNEQFF. DNA of the CDR3: TGTGCCGGCAGCCCTCTGTCGCGGGGATACAATGAGCAGTTCTTC.

The chain has TRBV7-9 and TRBJ1-2; D not resolved. This CDR3 contains 13 residues. Germline CDR1 SEHNR, CDR2 FQNEAQ (reference sequence). Trimming stripped 4 bases from V and 3 bases from J, with 9 bases between. CDR3 nucleotides: TGTGCCAGCAGCTCCGTAGAGTACTATGGCTACACCTTC. This encodes CASSSVEYYGYTF.

The J gene is TRBJ1-1, the V gene TRBV5-1, with 7 bases identical to TRBD1. CDR1 and CDR2 (germline): SGHRS, YFSETQ. This CDR3 region has 15 residues. J was trimmed by 5 bases and V by 0 bases; bases with no gene match: 7. The CDR3 reads CASSLGDRLGTEAFF. CDR3 sequence (DNA): TGCGCCAGCAGCTTGGGGGACAGATTAGGGACTGAAGCTTTCTTT.

This chain uses TRBV28 with TRBJ1-2, with D perhaps TRBD1 (6 bases). This CDR3 comprises 16 residues. CDR1 is MDHEN, CDR2 SYDVKM, per germline. With 2 bases removed from V and 4 bases from J, the gap between germline ends came to 17 bases. The CDR3 bases are TGTGCCAGCAGTTTACGGCAGGGGAGATCGAGCTATGGCTACACCTTC. It yields the protein CASSLRQGRSSYGYTF.

In this sample, this clonotype turned up many times. V gene TRBV4-1 combines with J gene TRBJ1-6, with D possibly being TRBD1 (6 bases). This CDR3 comprises 18 residues. In germline, CDR1 is MGHRA, CDR2 YSYEKL. V was clipped by 0 bases and J by 7 bases, with 19 bases between them. The CDR3 protein is CASSQDTPGTNLNSPLHF. DNA for the CDR3: TGCGCCAGCAGCCAAGATACCCCCGGGACAAACCTAAATTCACCCCTCCACTTT.